One and the same sample provided the 24 T cell receptor beta chains below, sequenced in a study of blood T cell repertoires in COVID-19. Data came from immunoSEQ multiplex PCR; TCRdb stores just in-frame clones and leaves some out. The data contain over 75,000 clones, 65% to 85% of them singletons. Source material: peripheral blood. These receptors were obtained from a man aged 70 or older with acute or convalescent COVID-19.

J is TRBJ1-5 and V is TRBV30, with a tentative D call TRBD1 (5 bases). Germline-derived CDR1 and CDR2 are GTSNPN and SVGIG (reference sequence). The CDR3 length is 15 residues. V lost 0 bases, J lost 1 base, and 10 bases lay in between. The CDR3 DNA reads as TGTGCCTGGAGTGTACAAGGGGTGAGCAATCAGCCCCAGCATTTT. Protein sequence: CAWSVQGVSNQPQHF. The full variable domain, completed using reference TRBV30 and TRBJ1-5, is SQTIHQWPATLVQPVGSPLSLECTVEGTSNPNLYWYRQAAGRGLQLLFYSVGIGQISSEVPQNLSASRPQDRQFILSSKKLLLSDSGFYLCAWSVQGVSNQPQHFGDGTRLSIL.

The V and J genes are TRBV2 and TRBJ1-1, with D tentatively TRBD1 (5 bases). Germline CDR1 and CDR2: SNHLY and FYNNEI. Trimming stripped 6 bases from V and 1 base from J, with 15 bases between. The CDR3 consists of 15 residues. The CDR3 DNA sequence: TGTGCCAGCAGCGGGGGTGGGATAAGGAACACTGAAGCTTTCTTT. Residues: CASSGGGIRNTEAFF. Combining the CDR3 with reference TRBV2 and TRBJ1-1 gives the whole variable domain EPEVTQTPSHQVTQMGQEVILRCVPISNHLYFYWYRQILGQKVEFLVSFYNNEISEKSEIFDDQFSVERPDGSNFTLKIRSTKLEDSAMYFCASSGGGIRNTEAFFGQGTRLTVV.

By sample fraction, this clone is medium-sized. This rearrangement joins TRBV28 to TRBJ1-2; 8 nucleotides match TRBD1. The CDR3 runs 14 residues. Germline V CDR1 and CDR2: MDHEN, SYDVKM. The V and J ends lost 4 bases and 5 bases, in that order; junction bases with no gene match: 6. The CDR3 coding sequence is TGTGCCAGCAGTTCCCGGACAGGGTGGTATGGCTACACCTTC. The encoded protein is CASSSRTGWYGYTF.

The gene calls are TRBV2 and TRBJ2-1, with 7 bases aligning to TRBD1. The CDR3 covers 14 residues. V lost 4 bases to trimming and J lost 2 bases; unmatched junction nucleotides: 2. Germline loops: CDR1 SNHLY, CDR2 FYNNEI. CDR3 bases: TGTGCCAGCAGTGTGGGGACAGCCTACAATGAGCAGTTCTTC. Translation: CASSVGTAYNEQFF.

The chain has TRBV5-1 and TRBJ1-2, with D unresolved. The CDR3 sequence is 15 residues long. Germline CDR1 SGHRS, CDR2 YFSETQ. The germline V and J ends were trimmed by 0 bases and 2 bases, with 11 bases remaining between them. Written as DNA, the CDR3 is TGCGCCAGCAGCTTGGTTGGGGAGAGGAACTATGGCTACACCTTC. It yields the protein CASSLVGERNYGYTF.

This rearrangement joins TRBV7-9 to TRBJ1-1; no reliable D call. This CDR3 is built from 16 residues. CDR1 is SEHNR and CDR2 is FQNEAQ in the germline V gene (reference sequence). V was clipped by 5 bases and J by 0 bases, with 16 bases between them. The CDR3 sequence: CASSPRLGRMNTEAFF. CDR3 sequence (DNA): TGTGCCAGCAGCCCCCGACTCGGTCGAATGAACACTGAAGCTTTCTTT.

On this clone itself: The junction departs from the called germline gene at one end, perhaps through a read error. The V call is TRBV4-1, the J call TRBJ1-4; D is ambiguous. Germline loops: CDR1 MGHRA, CDR2 YSYEKL. CDR3 length equals 19 residues. The CDR3 here is CASRQGSWQRIATNEKLFF. CDR3 nucleotide sequence: TGCGCCAGCAGGCAAGGGTCCTGGCAGCGAATAGCAACTAATGAAAAACTGTTTTTT.

This rearrangement joins TRBV29-1 to TRBJ2-6; D is undetermined. The CDR3 loop spans 14 amino acids. Germline V lookup: CDR1 SQVTM, CDR2 ANQGSEA. Trimming shortened V by 2 bases and J by 0 bases, and 5 bases separated the two germline ends. In nucleotides, the CDR3 is TGCAGCGTTGAATGGGCCTCTGGGGCCAACGTCCTGACTTTC. Its translation: CSVEWASGANVLTF.

The rearrangement uses TRBV28 and TRBJ2-3; no reliable D call. Trimming pared 6 bases from V and 2 bases from J, leaving 3 bases between. The CDR3 has 11 residues. CDR1 is MDHEN and CDR2 is SYDVKM in the germline V gene. As DNA, the CDR3 is TGTGCCAGCAGCTACACAGATACGCAGTATTTT. As protein: CASSYTDTQYF.

Here the CDR3 reads CASSYRVSDSGNTIYF. CDR3 DNA sequence: TGTGCCAGCAGTTACAGAGTGAGTGACTCTGGAAACACCATATATTTT. The rearrangement joins TRBV6-6 to TRBJ1-3; D not resolved. CDR3 length: 16 amino acids. Germline CDR1 and CDR2: MNHNY and SVGAGI (reference sequence). Trimming stripped 2 bases from V and 0 bases from J, with 11 bases between.

This chain joins TRBV7-2 and TRBJ2-5, with D maybe TRBD2 (5 bases). Germline V lookup: CDR1 SGHTA, CDR2 FQGNSA. The CDR3 totals 15 residues. Trimming took 3 bases from V and 5 from J, leaving 16 bases between them. In DNA form, the CDR3 reads TGTGCCAGCAGCTTCGAGGGTACGCTTGCCGAGACCCAGTACTTC. Its protein is CASSFEGTLAETQYF.

The chain has TRBV18 and TRBJ1-5; 7 bases agree with TRBD1. Germline V gene data show CDR1 as KGHSH and CDR2 as LQKENI. V was pared by 6 bases and J by 7 bases, with 9 bases of the junction left unmatched. The CDR3 has 14 amino acids. The CDR3, as DNA: TGTGCCAGCTCTCTAGGACAGGATTGGCAGCCCCAGCATTTT. Translating it yields CASSLGQDWQPQHF.

Comment on this clone: This CDR3 is also generated by other DNA sequences in the sample. This CDR3 is CASSLAGSSGNTIYF. Written as DNA, the CDR3 is TGCGCCAGCAGCTTGGCCGGGAGCTCTGGAAACACCATATATTTT. The genes are TRBV5-1 and TRBJ1-3; D remains ambiguous. The CDR3 is 15 amino acids. The V gene's germline CDR1 is SGHRS and CDR2 YFSETQ. V was pared by 0 bases and J by 0 bases, with 7 bases between. Drawing the rest from reference TRBV5-1 and TRBJ1-3, the complete variable domain is KAGVTQTPRYLIKTRGQQVTLSCSPISGHRSVSWYQQTPGQGLQFLFEYFSETQRNKGNFPGRFSGRQFSNSRSEMNVSTLELGDSALYLCASSLAGSSGNTIYFGEGSWLTVV.

Only a few counts were recorded for this clone. The rearrangement uses TRBV20-1 and TRBJ2-5; 11 positions match TRBD1. The V segment lost 3 bases and the J segment 1 base; nucleotides outside the gene matches: 4. CDR1 and CDR2 (germline): DFQATT, SNEGSKA (reference sequence). The CDR3 loop spans 15 amino acids. The CDR3 nucleotides read TGCAGTGCTAGTTTGGACAGGGGGCTCCAAGAGACCCAGTACTTC. This encodes CSASLDRGLQETQYF.

This CDR3 reads CASSQGLAFRSGTYEQYF. Here the CDR3 DNA reads TGCGCCAGCAGCCAAGGTCTGGCGTTCCGGTCAGGGACCTACGAGCAGTACTTC. The chain links TRBV4-1 to TRBJ2-7, with D tentatively TRBD1 (5 bases). The CDR3 covers 18 residues. Germline CDR1 is MGHRA and CDR2 is YSYEKL. The ends were cut back, 1 base at V and 2 bases at J, with 21 bases in the middle.

This clone was seen only once. Here the CDR3 reads CASSDSWGLGTQYF. CDR3 DNA: TGTGCCAGCAGTGACTCGTGGGGACTGGGAACGCAGTATTTT. This chain uses TRBV6-4 with TRBJ2-3; possibly TRBD2 for D (6 bases). V shed 0 bases and J shed 9 bases, with 13 bases lying between them. The CDR3 is 14 amino acids. Germline CDR1 reads MRHNA; CDR2 reads SNTAGT.

The chain links TRBV24-1 to TRBJ2-5; the match to TRBD2 covers 14 bases. The CDR3 contains 19 residues. The J segment lost 1 base and the V segment lost 0 bases, leaving 6 bases of the junction unmatched. Per germline, CDR1 KGHDR and CDR2 SFDVKD. CDR3 amino acids: CATSDLQGTSGGLQETQYF. The DNA for the CDR3 is TGTGCCACCAGTGATTTGCAGGGGACTAGCGGGGGCCTCCAAGAGACCCAGTACTTC.

This clone appeared a few times. The chain has TRBV7-8 and TRBJ2-4; the match to TRBD2 covers 12 bases. Per germline, CDR1 SGHVS and CDR2 FQNEAQ. This CDR3 has 18 residues. The J segment lost 3 bases and the V segment lost 3 bases, leaving 9 bases of the junction unmatched. This chain's CDR3 is CASSFGLAGGRGKNIQYF. The DNA for the CDR3 is TGTGCCAGCAGCTTCGGGCTAGCGGGGGGGCGAGGCAAAAACATTCAGTACTTC.

Regarding this clone: Germline is not matched at one junction end, which may reflect a read error. V is TRBV10-2 and J is TRBJ2-7, with 10 bases aligning to TRBD2. This CDR3 is built from 17 residues. Germline V gene sequence: CDR1 WSHSY, CDR2 SAAADI. CDR3 in amino acids: CASSEYPGAGGTYEQYF. CDR3 nucleotides: TGCGCCAGCAGCGAGTATCCCGGAGCGGGGGGGACGTACGAGCAGTACTTC.

J is TRBJ1-5 and V is TRBV4-1; no clear D gene. This CDR3 is built from 15 residues. Germline V gives CDR1 MGHRA, CDR2 YSYEKL. Trimming left V 4 bases short and J 3 bases short, with 13 bases between. The CDR3 DNA follows: TGCGCCAGCAGCCCGGAGGGCGGTAACAATCAGCCCCAGCATTTT. This translates into CASSPEGGNNQPQHF.

This clone has only a few counts. The chain recombines TRBV5-1 with TRBJ2-7, with 7 bases aligning to TRBD1. Germline assignment: CDR1 SGHRS and CDR2 YFSETQ. The CDR3 covers 14 residues. J lost 5 bases, V lost 2 bases, and 7 bases had no gene match. The CDR3 DNA reads as TGCGCCAGCAGCTTCCGGACAGGATCCAACGAGCAGTACTTC. Residues: CASSFRTGSNEQYF.

This chain uses TRBV4-2 with TRBJ2-1; the match to TRBD1 covers 10 bases. Germline V gene data show CDR1 as LGHNA and CDR2 as YNFKEQ. Unmatched junction bases numbered 10, after V lost 1 base and J lost 7 bases. This CDR3 comprises 17 residues. The CDR3 loop reads CASSQGGGGTGVNEQFF. DNA of the CDR3: TGTGCCAGCAGCCAAGGGGGAGGAGGGACAGGGGTAAATGAGCAGTTCTTC.

The rearrangement uses TRBV4-1 and TRBJ2-5; 7 nucleotides line up with TRBD1. Per germline, CDR1 MGHRA and CDR2 YSYEKL. This CDR3 has 13 amino acids. V lost 3 bases to trimming and J lost 2 bases; unmatched junction nucleotides: 0. CDR3 residues: CASSQGQQETQYF. CDR3 DNA: TGCGCCAGCAGCCAGGGACAGCAAGAGACCCAGTACTTC.

This chain connects TRBV6-5 to TRBJ2-7; perhaps TRBD2 as D (7 bases). The CDR3 has 13 amino acids. Germline-derived CDR1 and CDR2 are MNHEY and SVGAGI. Trimming took off 6 bases at V and 7 bases at J, with 16 bases between the two ends. CDR3 nucleotides: TGTGCCAGCAGACGCAACAGGGAGGGGGAGCAGTACTTC. It yields the protein CASRRNREGEQYF.